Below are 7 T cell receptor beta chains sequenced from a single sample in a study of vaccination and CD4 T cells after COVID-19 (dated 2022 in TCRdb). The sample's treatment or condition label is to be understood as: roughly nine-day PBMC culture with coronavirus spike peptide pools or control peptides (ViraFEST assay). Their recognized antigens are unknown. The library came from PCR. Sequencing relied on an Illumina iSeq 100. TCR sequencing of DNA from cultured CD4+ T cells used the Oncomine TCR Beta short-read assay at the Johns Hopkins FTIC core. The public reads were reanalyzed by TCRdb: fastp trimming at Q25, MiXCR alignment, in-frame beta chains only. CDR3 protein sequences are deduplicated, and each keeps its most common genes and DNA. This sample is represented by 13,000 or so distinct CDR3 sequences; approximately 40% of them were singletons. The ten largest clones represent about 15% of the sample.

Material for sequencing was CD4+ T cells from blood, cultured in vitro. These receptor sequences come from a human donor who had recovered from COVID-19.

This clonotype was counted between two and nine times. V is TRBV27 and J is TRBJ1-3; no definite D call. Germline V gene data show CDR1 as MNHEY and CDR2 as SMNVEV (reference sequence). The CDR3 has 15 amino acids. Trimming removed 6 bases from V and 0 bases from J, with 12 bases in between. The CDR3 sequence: CASRRGPNSGNTIYF. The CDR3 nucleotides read TGTGCCAGCAGGAGAGGGCCAAACTCTGGAAACACCATATATTTT.

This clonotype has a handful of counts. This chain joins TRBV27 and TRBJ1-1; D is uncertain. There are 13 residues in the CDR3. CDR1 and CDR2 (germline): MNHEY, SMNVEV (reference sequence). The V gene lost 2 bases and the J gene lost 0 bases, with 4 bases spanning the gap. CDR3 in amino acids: CASSLGLNTEAFF. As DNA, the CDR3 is TGTGCCAGCAGTTTAGGGCTGAACACTGAAGCTTTCTTT.

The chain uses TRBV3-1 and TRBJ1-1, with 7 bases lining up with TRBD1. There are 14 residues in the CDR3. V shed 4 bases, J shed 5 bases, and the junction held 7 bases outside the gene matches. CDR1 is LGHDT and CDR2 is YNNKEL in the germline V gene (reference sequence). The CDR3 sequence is CASSPLTGRTEAFF. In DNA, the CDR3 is TGTGCCAGCAGCCCCTTGACAGGGAGGACTGAAGCTTTCTTT.

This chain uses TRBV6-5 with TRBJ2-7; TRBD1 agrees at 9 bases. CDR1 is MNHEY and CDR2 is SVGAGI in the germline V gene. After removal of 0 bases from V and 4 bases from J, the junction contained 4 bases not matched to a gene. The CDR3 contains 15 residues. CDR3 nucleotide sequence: TGTGCCAGCAGTTACTCGACAGGGGGTCTTTACGAGCAGTACTTC. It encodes CASSYSTGGLYEQYF.

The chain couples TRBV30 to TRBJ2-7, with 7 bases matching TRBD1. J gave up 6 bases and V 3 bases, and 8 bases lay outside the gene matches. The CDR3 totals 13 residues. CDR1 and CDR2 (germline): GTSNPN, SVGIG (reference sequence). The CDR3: CAWSLTGAGEQYF. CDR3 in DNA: TGTGCCTGGAGCCTAACAGGGGCGGGCGAGCAGTACTTC.

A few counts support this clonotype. The CDR3: CSARDPGGNLNEQFF. The CDR3 nucleotides read TGCAGTGCTAGAGATCCGGGGGGCAACCTGAATGAGCAGTTCTTC. The chain employs TRBV20-1 and TRBJ2-1; tentative D call: TRBD2 (7 bases). CDR1 DFQATT and CDR2 SNEGSKA come from the germline V gene (reference sequence). Trimming stripped 0 bases from V and 7 bases from J, with 16 bases between. The CDR3 sequence is 15 residues long.

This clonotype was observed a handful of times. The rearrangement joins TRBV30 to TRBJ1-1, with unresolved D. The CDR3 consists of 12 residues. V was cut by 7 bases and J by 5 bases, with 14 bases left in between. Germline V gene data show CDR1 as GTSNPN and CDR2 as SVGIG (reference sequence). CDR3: CASTSSGTEAFF. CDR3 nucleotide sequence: TGTGCCTCTACGTCTTCCGGGACTGAAGCTTTCTTT.